The clone carrying this T cell receptor beta chain was observed at least ten times. Its antigen remains unknown. This record comes from a study of CD8+CD57+ T cells in acquired aplastic anemia. The template for TCR beta VDJ and CDR3 sequence profiling was genomic DNA. Using its own MiXCR run on the reads, TCRdb lists one record per CDR3 protein. The sample records tens of thousands of distinct CDR3 sequences, under 50% being singletons. Study-wide findings and caveats: Some 29 CD8+ CDR3 sequences were shared between patients and controls.

The CDR3 loop spans 13 amino acids. The germline V gene has CDR1 SEHNR and CDR2 FQNEAQ (reference sequence). The V gene lost 4 bases and the J gene lost 4 bases, with 10 bases spanning the gap. V gene TRBV7-9 combines with J gene TRBJ1-2; D might be TRBD1 (6 bases). The sequencing sample was made of sorted CD4+, CD8+, or CD8+CD57+ T cells (not recorded which) from PBMCs. The TCR was taken from a human donor in good health, serving as a control. The CDR3, as DNA: TGTGCCAGCAGCTCCGGGACACTCTATGGCTACACCTTC. This translates into CASSSGTLYGYTF.